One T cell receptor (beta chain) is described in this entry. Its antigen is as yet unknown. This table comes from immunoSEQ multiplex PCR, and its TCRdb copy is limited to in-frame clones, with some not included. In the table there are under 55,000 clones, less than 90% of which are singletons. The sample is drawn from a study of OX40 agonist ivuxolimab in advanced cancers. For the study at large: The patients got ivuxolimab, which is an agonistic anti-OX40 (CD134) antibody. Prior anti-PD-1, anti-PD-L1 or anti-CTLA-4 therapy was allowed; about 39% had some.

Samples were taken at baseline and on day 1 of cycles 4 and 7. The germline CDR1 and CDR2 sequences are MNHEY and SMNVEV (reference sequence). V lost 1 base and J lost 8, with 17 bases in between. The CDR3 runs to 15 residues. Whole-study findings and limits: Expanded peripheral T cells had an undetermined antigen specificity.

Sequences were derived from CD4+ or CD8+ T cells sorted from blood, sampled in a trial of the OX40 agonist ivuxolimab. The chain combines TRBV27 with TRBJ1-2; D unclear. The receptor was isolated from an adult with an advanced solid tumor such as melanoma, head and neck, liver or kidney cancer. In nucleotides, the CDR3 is TGTGCCAGCAGTTTATACCCCGACCGTCGGAGGGGCTACACCTTC. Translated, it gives CASSLYPDRRRGYTF.